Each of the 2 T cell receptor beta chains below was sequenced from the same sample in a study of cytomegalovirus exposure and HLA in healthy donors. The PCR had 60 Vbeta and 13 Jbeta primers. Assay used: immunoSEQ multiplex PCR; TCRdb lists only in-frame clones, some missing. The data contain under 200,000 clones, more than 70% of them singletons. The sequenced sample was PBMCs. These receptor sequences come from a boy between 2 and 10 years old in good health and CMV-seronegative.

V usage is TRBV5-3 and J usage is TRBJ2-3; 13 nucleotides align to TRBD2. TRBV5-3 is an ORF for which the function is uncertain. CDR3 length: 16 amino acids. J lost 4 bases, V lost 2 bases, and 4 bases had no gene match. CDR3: CARSFLLAGGPDTQYF. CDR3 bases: TGTGCCAGAAGCTTCCTACTAGCGGGAGGGCCAGATACGCAGTATTTT.

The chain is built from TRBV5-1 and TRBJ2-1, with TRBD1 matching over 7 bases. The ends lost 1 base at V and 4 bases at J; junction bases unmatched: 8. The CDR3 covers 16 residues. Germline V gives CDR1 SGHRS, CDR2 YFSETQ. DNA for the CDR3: TGCGCCAGCAGCTTGCGGGGACAGTCCCTATACAATGAGCAGTTCTTC. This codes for CASSLRGQSLYNEQFF.